This TCR beta chain was sequenced in a study of neoadjuvant anti-PD-1 for oral cavity cancer. At the level of the study: Most patients had three to four biweekly doses of 3 mg/kg nivolumab before resection.

Here immunoSEQ multiplex PCR was the method, and the copy in TCRdb shows in-frame clones only, minus some. Among some 71,000 clones listed, around 80% were seen once. CDR1 is LGHNA and CDR2 is YNFKEQ in the germline V gene. CDR3 length equals 14 residues. The V and J ends lost 8 bases and 1 base, in that order; junction bases with no gene match: 8. The TCR originated in a person aged 35 to 85 with oral cavity squamous cell carcinoma. The source was PBMCs, collected before nivolumab (anti-PD-1) treatment. The genes are TRBV4-2 and TRBJ2-7; 7 bases line up with TRBD2. CDR3: CASSWREPSYEQYF. The CDR3 region has the DNA TGTGCCAGCTCCTGGCGGGAGCCTTCCTACGAGCAGTACTTC.